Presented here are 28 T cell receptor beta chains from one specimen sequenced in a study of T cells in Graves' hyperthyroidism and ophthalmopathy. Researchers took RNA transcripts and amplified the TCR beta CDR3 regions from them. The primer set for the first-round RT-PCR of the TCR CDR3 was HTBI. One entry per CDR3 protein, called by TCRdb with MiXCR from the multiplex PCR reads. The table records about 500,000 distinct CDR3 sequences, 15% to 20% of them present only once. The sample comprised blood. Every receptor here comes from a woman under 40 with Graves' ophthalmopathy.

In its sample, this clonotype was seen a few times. The CDR3 nucleotides read TGTGCCAGCAGCCTACAGGGATCCTCACCCCTCCACTTT. It is translated as CASSLQGSSPLHF. The V gene is TRBV6-1, the J gene TRBJ1-6, with D maybe TRBD1 (6 bases). The CDR3 covers 13 residues. In germline, CDR1 is MNHNS, CDR2 SASEGT. V was trimmed by 6 bases and J by 10 bases, leaving 13 bases between them.

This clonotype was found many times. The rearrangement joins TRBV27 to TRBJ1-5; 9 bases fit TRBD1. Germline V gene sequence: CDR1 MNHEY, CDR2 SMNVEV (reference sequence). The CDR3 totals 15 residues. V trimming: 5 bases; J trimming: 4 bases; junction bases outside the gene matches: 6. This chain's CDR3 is CASSIGTGKNQPQHF. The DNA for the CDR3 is TGTGCCAGCAGTATAGGGACAGGGAAAAATCAGCCCCAGCATTTT.

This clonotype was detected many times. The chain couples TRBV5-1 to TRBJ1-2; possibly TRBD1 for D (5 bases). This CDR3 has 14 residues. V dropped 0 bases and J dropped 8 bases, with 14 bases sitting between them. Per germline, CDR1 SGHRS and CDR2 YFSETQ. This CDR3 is CASSLAGRGVGYTF. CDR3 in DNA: TGCGCCAGCAGCTTGGCCGGTAGGGGAGTCGGCTACACCTTC.

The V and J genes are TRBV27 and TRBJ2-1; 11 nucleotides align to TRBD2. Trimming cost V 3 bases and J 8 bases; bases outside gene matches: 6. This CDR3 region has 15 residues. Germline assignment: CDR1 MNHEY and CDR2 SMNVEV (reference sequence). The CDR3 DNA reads TGTGCCAGCAGTTTGGGTAGCGGGAGGGACCATGAGCAGTTCTTC. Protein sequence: CASSLGSGRDHEQFF.

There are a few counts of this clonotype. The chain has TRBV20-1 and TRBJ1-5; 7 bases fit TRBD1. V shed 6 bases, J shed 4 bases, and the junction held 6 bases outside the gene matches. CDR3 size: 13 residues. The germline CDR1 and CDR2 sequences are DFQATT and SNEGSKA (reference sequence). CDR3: CSALSGGNQPQHF. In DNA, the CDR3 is TGCAGTGCCCTATCAGGGGGGAATCAGCCCCAGCATTTT.

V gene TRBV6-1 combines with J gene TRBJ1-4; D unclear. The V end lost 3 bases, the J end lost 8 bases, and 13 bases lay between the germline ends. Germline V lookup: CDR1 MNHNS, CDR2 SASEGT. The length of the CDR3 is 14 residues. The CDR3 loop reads CASSDTPEREKLFF. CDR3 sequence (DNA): TGTGCCAGCAGTGACACCCCAGAACGGGAAAAACTGTTTTTT.

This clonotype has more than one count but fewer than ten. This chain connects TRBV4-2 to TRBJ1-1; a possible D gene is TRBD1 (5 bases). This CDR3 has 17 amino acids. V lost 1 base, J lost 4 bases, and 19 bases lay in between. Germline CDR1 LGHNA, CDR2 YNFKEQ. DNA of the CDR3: TGTGCCAGCAGCCAAGCGGGTAGGGGCCCGTCGGGCACTGAAGCTTTCTTT. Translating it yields CASSQAGRGPSGTEAFF.

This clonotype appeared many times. CDR3 nucleotide sequence: TGTGCCAGCATAGCGCCCGGGACAGATTTTGCGAACATTCAGTACTTC. Translating gives CASIAPGTDFANIQYF. The chain combines TRBV2 with TRBJ2-4, with 7 bases aligning to TRBD1. This CDR3 region has 16 residues. Per the germline V gene, CDR1 is SNHLY and CDR2 is FYNNEI. The J segment lost 7 bases and the V segment lost 7 bases, leaving 16 bases of the junction unmatched.

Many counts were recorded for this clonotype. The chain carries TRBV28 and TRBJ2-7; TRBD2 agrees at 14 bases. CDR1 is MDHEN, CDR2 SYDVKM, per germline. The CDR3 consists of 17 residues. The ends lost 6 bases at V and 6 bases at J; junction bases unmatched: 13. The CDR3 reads CASSSFIGTSGSVEQYF. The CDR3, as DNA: TGTGCCAGCAGCTCATTTATCGGGACTAGCGGGAGCGTCGAGCAGTACTTC. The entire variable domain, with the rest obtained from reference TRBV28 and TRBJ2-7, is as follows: DVKVTQSSRYLVKRTGEKVFLECVQDMDHENMFWYRQDPGLGLRLIYFSYDVKMKEKGDIPEGYSVSREKKERFSLILESASTNQTSMYLCASSSFIGTSGSVEQYFGPGTRLTVT.

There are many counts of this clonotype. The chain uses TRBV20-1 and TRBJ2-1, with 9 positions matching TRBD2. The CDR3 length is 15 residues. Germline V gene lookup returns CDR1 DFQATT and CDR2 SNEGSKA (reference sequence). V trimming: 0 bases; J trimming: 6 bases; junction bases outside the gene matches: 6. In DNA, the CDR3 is TGCAGTGCTAGAGATGGAAAGCGGGAGGCCAATGAGCAGTTCTTC. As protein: CSARDGKREANEQFF.

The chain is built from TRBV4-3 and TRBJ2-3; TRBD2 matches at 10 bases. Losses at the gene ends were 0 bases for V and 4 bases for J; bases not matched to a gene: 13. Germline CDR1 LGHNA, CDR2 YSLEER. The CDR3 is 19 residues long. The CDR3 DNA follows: TGCGCCAGCAGCCAAGAAACCTACTTTGCTAGCGGGAGCGCAGATACGCAGTATTTT. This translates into CASSQETYFASGSADTQYF.

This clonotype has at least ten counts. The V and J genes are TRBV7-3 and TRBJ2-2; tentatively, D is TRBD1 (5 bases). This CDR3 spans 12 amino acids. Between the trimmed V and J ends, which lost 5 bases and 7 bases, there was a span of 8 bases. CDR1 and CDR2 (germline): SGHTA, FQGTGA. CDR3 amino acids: CASSTQGGELFF. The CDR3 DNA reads TGTGCCAGCAGCACCCAGGGCGGGGAGCTGTTTTTT. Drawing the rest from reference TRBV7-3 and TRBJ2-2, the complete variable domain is GAGVSQTPSNKVTEKGKYVELRCDPISGHTALYWYRQSLGQGPEFLIYFQGTGAADDSGLPNDRFFAVRPEGSVSTLKIQRTERGDSAVYLCASSTQGGELFFGEGSRLTVL.

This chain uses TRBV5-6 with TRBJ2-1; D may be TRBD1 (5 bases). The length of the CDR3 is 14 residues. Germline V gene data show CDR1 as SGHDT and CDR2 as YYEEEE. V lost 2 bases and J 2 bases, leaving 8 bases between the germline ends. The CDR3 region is CASSFPGPYNEQFF. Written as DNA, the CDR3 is TGTGCCAGCAGCTTCCCAGGGCCCTACAATGAGCAGTTCTTC.

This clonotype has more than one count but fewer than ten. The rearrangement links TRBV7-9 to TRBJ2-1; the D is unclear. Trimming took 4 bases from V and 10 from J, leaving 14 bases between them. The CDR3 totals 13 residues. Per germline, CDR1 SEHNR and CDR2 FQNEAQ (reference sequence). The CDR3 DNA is TGTGCCAGCAGCTCGACGACCAGAGGCGAGCAGTTCTTC. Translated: CASSSTTRGEQFF. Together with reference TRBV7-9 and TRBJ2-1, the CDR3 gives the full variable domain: DTGVSQNPRHKITKRGQNVTFRCDPISEHNRLYWYRQTLGQGPEFLTYFQNEAQLEKSRLLSDRFSAERPKGSFSTLEIQRTEQGDSAMYLCASSSTTRGEQFFGPGTRLTVL.

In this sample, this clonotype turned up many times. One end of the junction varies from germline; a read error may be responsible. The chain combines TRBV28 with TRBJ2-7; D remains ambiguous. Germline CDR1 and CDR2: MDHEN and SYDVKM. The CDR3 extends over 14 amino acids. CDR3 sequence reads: CASSFERLVYGQYF. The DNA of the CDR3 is TGTGCCAGCAGTTTTGAACGCCTAGTTTACGGGCAGTACTTC.

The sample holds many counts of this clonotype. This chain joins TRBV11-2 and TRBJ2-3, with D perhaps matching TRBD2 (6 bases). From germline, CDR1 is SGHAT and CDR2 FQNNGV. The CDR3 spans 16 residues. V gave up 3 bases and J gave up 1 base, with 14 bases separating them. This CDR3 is CASSFPRLGRTDTQYF. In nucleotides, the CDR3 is TGTGCCAGCAGCTTTCCCAGACTAGGACGCACAGATACGCAGTATTTT.

The DNA for the CDR3 is TGCGCCAGCACCACCGGGAGCAGCGACGATACGCAGTATTTT. Translating it yields CASTTGSSDDTQYF. V usage is TRBV5-1 and J usage is TRBJ2-3, with D tentatively TRBD2 (6 bases). Trimming shortened V by 6 bases and J by 6 bases, and 17 bases separated the two germline ends. Germline V lookup: CDR1 SGHRS, CDR2 YFSETQ. The CDR3 has 14 amino acids.

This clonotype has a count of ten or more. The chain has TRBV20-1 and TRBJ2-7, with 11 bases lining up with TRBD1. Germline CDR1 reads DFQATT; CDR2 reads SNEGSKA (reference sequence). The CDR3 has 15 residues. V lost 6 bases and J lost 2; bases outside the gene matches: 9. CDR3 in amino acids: CSAVGGTGGAYEQYF. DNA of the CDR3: TGCAGTGCCGTTGGAGGGACAGGGGGGGCCTACGAGCAGTACTTC.

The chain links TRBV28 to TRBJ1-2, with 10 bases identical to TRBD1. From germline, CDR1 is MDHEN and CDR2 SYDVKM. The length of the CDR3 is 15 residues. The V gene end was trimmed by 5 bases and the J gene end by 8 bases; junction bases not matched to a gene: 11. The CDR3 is CASSVPTGQGSGYTF. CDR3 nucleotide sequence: TGTGCCAGCAGTGTACCGACGGGACAGGGGAGCGGCTACACCTTC.

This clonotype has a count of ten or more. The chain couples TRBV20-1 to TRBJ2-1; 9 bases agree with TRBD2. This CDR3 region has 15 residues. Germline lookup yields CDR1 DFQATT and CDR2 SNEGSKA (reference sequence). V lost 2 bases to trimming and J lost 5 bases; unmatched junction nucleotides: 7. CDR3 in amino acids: CSARRAGGLNNEQFF. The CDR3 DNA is TGCAGTGCTAGAAGGGCGGGAGGGCTTAACAATGAGCAGTTCTTC.

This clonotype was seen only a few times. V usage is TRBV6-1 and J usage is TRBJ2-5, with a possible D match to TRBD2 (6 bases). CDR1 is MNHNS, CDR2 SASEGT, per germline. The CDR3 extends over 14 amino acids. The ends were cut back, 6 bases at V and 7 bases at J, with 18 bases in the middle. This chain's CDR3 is CASSWDSQTGTQYF. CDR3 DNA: TGTGCCAGCAGCTGGGACTCCCAAACGGGGACCCAGTACTTC.

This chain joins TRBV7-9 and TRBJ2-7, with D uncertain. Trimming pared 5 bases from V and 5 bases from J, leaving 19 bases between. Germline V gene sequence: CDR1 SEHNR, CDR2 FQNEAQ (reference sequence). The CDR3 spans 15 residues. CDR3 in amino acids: CASSPPLRSLHEQYF. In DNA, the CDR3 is TGTGCCAGCAGCCCCCCTCTGCGGAGCCTACACGAGCAGTACTTC.

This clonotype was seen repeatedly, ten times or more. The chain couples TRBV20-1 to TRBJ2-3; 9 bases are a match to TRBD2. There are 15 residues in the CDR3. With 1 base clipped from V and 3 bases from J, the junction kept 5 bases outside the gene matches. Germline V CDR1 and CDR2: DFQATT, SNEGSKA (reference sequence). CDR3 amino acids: CSARGGRARTDTQYF. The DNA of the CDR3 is TGCAGTGCTAGAGGCGGGAGGGCCAGGACAGATACGCAGTATTTT.

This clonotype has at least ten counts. CDR3: CASSLLGKATSTDTQYF. In DNA, the CDR3 is TGTGCCAGCAGTCTACTAGGGAAAGCCACTAGCACAGATACGCAGTATTTT. The chain is built from TRBV27 and TRBJ2-3, with a tentative D call TRBD2 (5 bases). Germline assignment: CDR1 MNHEY and CDR2 SMNVEV (reference sequence). This CDR3 is 17 amino acids long. Trimming stripped 5 bases from V and 0 bases from J, with 18 bases between.

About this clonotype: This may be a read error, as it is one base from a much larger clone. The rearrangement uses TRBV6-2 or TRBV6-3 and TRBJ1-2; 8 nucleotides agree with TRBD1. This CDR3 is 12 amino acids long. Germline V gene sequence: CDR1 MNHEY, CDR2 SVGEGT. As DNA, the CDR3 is TGTGTCAGCAGTCGACAGGGGCGAGGCTACACCTTC. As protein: CVSSRQGRGYTF.

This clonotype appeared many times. The CDR3 region is CATTREQGYGYTF. The CDR3 DNA is TGTGCCACCACCAGGGAACAGGGCTATGGCTACACCTTC. The rearrangement joins TRBV28 to TRBJ1-2; D possibly corresponds to TRBD1 (6 bases). The CDR3 is 13 residues long. Germline V gives CDR1 MDHEN, CDR2 SYDVKM. V lost 10 bases, J lost 4 bases, and 16 bases lay in between.

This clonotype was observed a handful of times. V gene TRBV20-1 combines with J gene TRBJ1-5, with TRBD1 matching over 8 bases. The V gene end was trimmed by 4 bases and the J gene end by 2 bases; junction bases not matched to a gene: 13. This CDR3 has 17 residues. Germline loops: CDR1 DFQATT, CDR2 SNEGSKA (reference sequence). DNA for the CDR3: TGCAGTGCTACGGACACCATACAGGGGGTCCGCAATCAGCCCCAGCATTTT. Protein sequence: CSATDTIQGVRNQPQHF.

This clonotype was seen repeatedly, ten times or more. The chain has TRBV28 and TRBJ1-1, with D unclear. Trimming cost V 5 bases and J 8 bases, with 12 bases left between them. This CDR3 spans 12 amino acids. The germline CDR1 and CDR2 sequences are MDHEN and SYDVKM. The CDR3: CASSLLSAEAFF. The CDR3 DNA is TGTGCCAGCAGTCTTTTGTCGGCCGAAGCTTTCTTT. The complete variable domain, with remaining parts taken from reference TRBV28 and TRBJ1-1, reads DVKVTQSSRYLVKRTGEKVFLECVQDMDHENMFWYRQDPGLGLRLIYFSYDVKMKEKGDIPEGYSVSREKKERFSLILESASTNQTSMYLCASSLLSAEAFFGQGTRLTVV.